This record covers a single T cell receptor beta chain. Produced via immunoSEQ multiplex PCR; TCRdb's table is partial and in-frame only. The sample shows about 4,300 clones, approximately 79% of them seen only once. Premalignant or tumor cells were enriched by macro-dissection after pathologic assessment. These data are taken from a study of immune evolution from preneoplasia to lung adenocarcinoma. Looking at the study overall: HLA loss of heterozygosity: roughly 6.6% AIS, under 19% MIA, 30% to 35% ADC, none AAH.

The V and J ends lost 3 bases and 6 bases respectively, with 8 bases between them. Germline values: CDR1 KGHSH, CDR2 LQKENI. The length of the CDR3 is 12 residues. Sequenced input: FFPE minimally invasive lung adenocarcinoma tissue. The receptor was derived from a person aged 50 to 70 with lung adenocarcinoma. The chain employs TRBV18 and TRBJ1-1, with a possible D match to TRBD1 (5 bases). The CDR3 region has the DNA TGTGCCAGCTCACCGCCGGGGGCTGAAGCTTTCTTT. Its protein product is CASSPPGAEAFF.